These 5 T cell receptor beta chains originate from one sample sequenced in a study of blood T cell repertoires in COVID-19. Sequenced by immunoSEQ multiplex PCR; TCRdb stores in-frame clones only, minus some. The sample comprises 240,000 or so clones, about 83% of which are singletons, and around 12% rests with the top ten. The sequenced sample was peripheral blood. The receptors here all came from an elderly man with acute or convalescent COVID-19.

The chain combines TRBV2 with TRBJ2-3; TRBD2 aligns across 10 bases. V shed 3 bases and J 5 bases; nucleotides not matched to a gene: 5. CDR3 length: 15 amino acids. CDR1 and CDR2 (germline): SNHLY, FYNNEI. This CDR3 is CASSDQRGGEDTQYF. CDR3 DNA sequence: TGTGCCAGCAGTGACCAGCGGGGGGGCGAAGATACGCAGTATTTT.

The chain employs TRBV15 and TRBJ2-7; 8 bases map to TRBD2. Germline values: CDR1 LNHNV, CDR2 YYDKDF (reference sequence). Unmatched junction bases numbered 7, after V lost 7 bases and J lost 2 bases. This CDR3 region has 14 residues. CDR3 DNA: TGTGCCACCACCCCGGGGGGGGGCACCTACGAGCAGTACTTC. It codes for CATTPGGGTYEQYF.

On this clone itself: Other DNA sequences in this specimen translate into the identical CDR3. The chain combines TRBV28 with TRBJ1-2, with D possibly matching TRBD1 (5 bases). This CDR3 contains 12 residues. CDR1 and CDR2 (germline): MDHEN, SYDVKM. Trimming stripped 3 bases from V and 6 bases from J, with 8 bases between. The DNA for the CDR3 is TGTGCCAGCAGTTTTAGGGGAAATGGCTACACCTTC. This sequence encodes CASSFRGNGYTF.

The J gene is TRBJ2-3, the V gene TRBV28, with D perhaps matching TRBD2 (6 bases). This CDR3 spans 15 amino acids. Per germline, CDR1 MDHEN and CDR2 SYDVKM. V lost 1 base and J 6 bases, leaving 14 bases between the germline ends. CDR3 DNA: TGTGCCAGCAGTTTATACGGCGGGATGGGGGATACGCAGTATTTT. Encoded protein: CASSLYGGMGDTQYF. Looking up the rest from reference TRBV28 and TRBJ2-3 gives the full variable domain: DVKVTQSSRYLVKRTGEKVFLECVQDMDHENMFWYRQDPGLGLRLIYFSYDVKMKEKGDIPEGYSVSREKKERFSLILESASTNQTSMYLCASSLYGGMGDTQYFGPGTRLTVL.

The rearrangement links TRBV28 to TRBJ2-5; TRBD2 matches at 13 bases. V lost 6 bases, J lost 2 bases, and 6 bases stayed unmatched. CDR3 length: 16 residues. Germline V CDR1 and CDR2: MDHEN, SYDVKM. DNA of the CDR3: TGTGCCAGCAGCTCACCGGGACTAGCGGGGCAAGAGACCCAGTACTTC. Translating it yields CASSSPGLAGQETQYF.